Listed below are T cell receptor beta chains from one sample, sequenced in a study of response to subunit inactivated influenza vaccine. One entry per CDR3 protein, called by TCRdb with MiXCR from the RT-PCR reads. The sample holds some 570,000 distinct CDR3 sequences, 11% seen once. This sample also appeared in a second study, on T cells expressing NK-cell markers.

Material: PBMCs from blood, obtained on the day of vaccination. The receptors were sampled from a man between 45 and 60 years old who received an inactivated influenza vaccine. The CDR3 runs from the conserved cysteine through the conserved F or W. The D gene is left open where the match is weak. For some rows the clone size is stated as once, few or many, or as a class when expanded; others skip it.

CASSSIGTGISYEQYF | TGTGCCAGCAGCTCCATTGGGACGGGGATCTCCTACGAGCAGTACTTC | TRBJ2-7 | - | TRBV7-8 | -
CASSGGVTKNIQYF | TGTGCCAGCAGCGGGGGGGTAACCAAAAACATTCAGTACTTC | TRBJ2-4 | TRBD2 | TRBV12-3/TRBV12-4 | many
CASSPPELVIAQYF | TGTGCCAGCAGCCCCCCAGAACTAGTTATAGCGCAGTATTTT | TRBJ2-3 | - | TRBV28 | -
CASSPGLAAPSSYNEQFF | TGTGCCAGCAGTCCTGGACTAGCGGCCCCGAGCTCCTACAATGAGCAGTTCTTC | TRBJ2-1 | TRBD2 | TRBV27 | -
CSARDLKGEGTETQYF | TGCAGTGCTAGAGATCTTAAGGGGGAGGGTACGGAGACCCAGTACTTC | TRBJ2-5 | - | TRBV20-1 | -
CASSLPLGPYEQYF | TGTGCCAGCAGCTTACCTTTAGGGCCCTACGAGCAGTACTTC | TRBJ2-7 | - | TRBV7-2 | -
CASTRFTSTDTQYF | TGTGCCAGCACGCGGTTTACTAGCACAGATACGCAGTATTTT | TRBJ2-3 | - | TRBV7-2 | few
CASSRLAGANEQFF | TGTGCCAGCAGCCGACTAGCGGGGGCCAATGAGCAGTTCTTC | TRBJ2-1 | TRBD2 | TRBV28 | -
CASSGDRGSYNEQFF | TGTGCCAGCAGTGGAGACAGGGGGTCCTACAATGAGCAGTTCTTC | TRBJ2-1 | TRBD1 | TRBV2 | many
CASSLGGESYNEQFF | TGTGCCAGCAGCTTGGGCGGGGAGTCCTACAATGAGCAGTTCTTC | TRBJ2-1 | - | TRBV5-5 | -
CASSPSGTGELFF | TGCGCCAGCAGCCCATCCGGGACCGGGGAGCTGTTTTTT | TRBJ2-2 | - | TRBV5-1 | many
CASTRTGNTPTDTQYF | TGCGCCAGCACCCGGACAGGCAATACGCCCACAGATACGCAGTATTTT | TRBJ2-3 | TRBD1 | TRBV5-1 | many
CASSQAPSTDTQYF | TGCGCCAGCAGCCAAGCTCCAAGCACAGATACGCAGTATTTT | TRBJ2-3 | - | TRBV4-1 | many
CASSHGSSYEQYF | TGCGCCAGCAGCCATGGTAGCTCCTACGAGCAGTACTTC | TRBJ2-7 | - | TRBV5-1 | -
CASSIVTMGLNEQFF | TGTGCCAGCAGTATCGTGACTATGGGTCTCAATGAGCAGTTCTTC | TRBJ2-1 | - | TRBV12-3/TRBV12-4 | -
CASRGTSGHTDTQYF | TGTGCCAGCAGAGGGACTAGCGGCCACACAGATACGCAGTATTTT | TRBJ2-3 | TRBD2 | TRBV12-3/TRBV12-4 | -
CASSPRGREYEQYF | TGTGCCAGCTCACCTCGGGGGAGGGAGTACGAGCAGTACTTC | TRBJ2-7 | TRBD2 | TRBV18 | few
CASSQESYDRATYEQYF | TGCGCCAGCAGCCAAGAATCCTACGACAGGGCCACCTACGAGCAGTACTTC | TRBJ2-7 | TRBD1 | TRBV4-3 | few
CASSFGSTSTDTQYF | TGTGCCAGCAGCTTTGGTTCGACTAGCACAGATACGCAGTATTTT | TRBJ2-3 | - | TRBV11-2 | many
CASSETRRGRYNEQFF | TGTGCCAGCAGTGAAACCCGGAGGGGCCGCTACAATGAGCAGTTCTTC | TRBJ2-1 | - | TRBV6-1 | few
CASSQGAWTGELFF | TGTGCCAGCAGCCAGGGGGCTTGGACCGGGGAGCTGTTTTTT | TRBJ2-2 | TRBD1 | TRBV7-2 | -
CASSLAGQPGREQYF | TGTGCCAGCAGCTTGGCGGGACAGCCTGGGAGGGAGCAGTACTTC | TRBJ2-7 | - | TRBV5-5 | once
CASSLGDRPYYNEQFF | TGCGCCAGCAGCTTGGGCGACAGGCCCTACTACAATGAGCAGTTCTTC | TRBJ2-1 | - | TRBV5-1 | -
CASVDSSYEQYF | TGTGCCAGTGTCGACAGCTCCTACGAGCAGTACTTC | TRBJ2-7 | - | TRBV6-2/TRBV6-3 | few
CATSRDLKGGQYF | TGTGCCACCAGCAGAGATTTGAAGGGCGGGCAGTACTTC | TRBJ2-7 | - | TRBV15 | -
CASSLSDPTGANKNIQYF | TGTGCCAGCAGCTTATCAGATCCGACAGGGGCGAACAAAAACATTCAGTACTTC | TRBJ2-4 | TRBD1 | TRBV11-2 | -
CASSPPGGRSYEQYF | TGCGCCAGCAGCCCCCCAGGGGGCAGATCCTACGAGCAGTACTTC | TRBJ2-7 | TRBD1 | TRBV5-1 | -